The rows below give T cell receptor beta chains drawn from one sample of a study of T cells in Graves' hyperthyroidism and ophthalmopathy. TCRdb ran MiXCR on the multiplex PCR reads and lists one entry per CDR3 protein. The sample holds about 210,000 distinct CDR3 sequences, 15% to 20% seen once. Sequenced sample: blood. All receptors derive from a man aged 50-60 years with Graves' hyperthyroidism. CDR3s include the opening cysteine and the closing phenylalanine or tryptophan. Each record gives: V gene, J gene, clone size, CDR3 protein. Some rows have no size entry. The others give once, few or many, or a class for an expanded clone.

TRBV19	TRBJ2-7	.	CASSTGRAYEQYF
TRBV6-1	TRBJ1-1	many	CASSAPGPEAFF
TRBV27	TRBJ2-2	many	CASSFSWTGELFF
TRBV3-1	TRBJ2-7	many	CASSHGGYEQYF
TRBV7-2	TRBJ2-5	many	CASSFGGLWNF
TRBV20-1	TRBJ2-1	many	CSAHTHVPGTGKWDEQFF
TRBV5-5	TRBJ2-1	.	CASSLEVRELSEQFF
TRBV9	TRBJ1-1	.	CASSVGIRTEAFF
TRBV2	TRBJ2-7	many	CANTGQAYEQYF
TRBV5-5	TRBJ1-3	.	CASNTDRLNAGNTIYF